This note documents a single T cell receptor beta chain sequence. The TCRbeta library was prepared with unique molecular identifiers. TCRdb reprocessed the PCR reads via MiXCR and lists one record per CDR3 protein. The sample comprises around 370,000 distinct CDR3 sequences, about a tenth of which are singletons, and 2.4% rests with the top ten. This sample is part of a study of T-cell reconstitution after alpha-beta-depleted transplantation in children. The sample consisted of PBMCs from the stem cell graft donor, taken from the stem cell graft. The source of this sequence is a human donor who donated a stem cell graft to a child with acute lymphoblastic leukemia.

CDR3 in DNA: TGTGCCATCTGGTCCCCAGACACTTCCTACGAGCAGTACTTC. It codes for CAIWSPDTSYEQYF. V gene TRBV10-3 combines with J gene TRBJ2-7; unclear D gene. In germline, CDR1 is ENHRY, CDR2 SYGVKD. The CDR3 consists of 14 residues. V dropped 8 bases and J dropped 1 base, with 15 bases sitting between them.